A single sample gave rise to the 16 T cell receptor beta chains below, sequenced in a study of preoperative IRX-2 immunotherapy in early breast cancer. This sample's treatment: preoperative locoregional IRX-2 cytokine immunotherapy. TCRdb keeps only in-frame clones here, not all; method: immunoSEQ multiplex PCR. Of around 3,400 clones listed, around 79% are singletons. The sequenced sample was tumor tissue, obtained after IRX-2 immunotherapy. These receptors were taken from a human donor with breast cancer.

This chain uses TRBV28 with TRBJ1-3; D remains unclear. Germline loops: CDR1 MDHEN, CDR2 SYDVKM. Deletions cut 4 bases from V and 4 bases from J, with 20 bases between. This CDR3 is built from 17 residues. CDR3 amino acids: CASSSPGVTKEGNTIYF. CDR3 DNA: TGTGCCAGCAGTTCGCCCGGAGTAACAAAAGAAGGAAACACCATATATTTT.

This clone came up once. The chain combines TRBV7-6 with TRBJ1-4; a weak D match, TRBD1 (5 bases). The CDR3 totals 16 residues. Germline V gene data show CDR1 as SGHVS and CDR2 as FNYEAQ. The V end was cut by 2 bases, the J end by 2 bases, with 12 bases between. DNA of the CDR3: TGTGCCAGCAGCTTAAATTCGGGGGGTACTAATGAAAAACTGTTTTTT. Its translation is CASSLNSGGTNEKLFF.

There are a few counts of this clone. This chain connects TRBV6-8 to TRBJ2-7, with TRBD1 matching over 10 bases. After removal of 5 bases from V and 5 bases from J, the junction contained 3 bases not matched to a gene. The CDR3 extends over 13 amino acids. CDR1 and CDR2 (germline): MNHGY, SAAAGT. The CDR3 DNA sequence: TGTGCCAGCAGTGAGGGGACAGGGGACGAGCAGTACTTC. It codes for CASSEGTGDEQYF.

The CDR3 coding sequence is TGCAGCGTTGAAGGCGGACAGTCGAACACTGAAGCTTTCTTT. It translates to CSVEGGQSNTEAFF. The V and J genes are TRBV29-1 and TRBJ1-1; D possibly corresponds to TRBD1 (6 bases). The germline V and J ends were trimmed by 1 base and 1 base, with 10 bases remaining between them. Germline loops: CDR1 SQVTM, CDR2 ANQGSEA. The CDR3 loop spans 14 amino acids.

V and J are TRBV5-1 and TRBJ2-3; 9 bases match TRBD2. The CDR3 length is 15 residues. The germline V gene encodes CDR1 SGHRS and CDR2 YFSETQ. Trimming cost V 0 bases and J 1 base; bases outside gene matches: 0. CDR3: CASSLERGGTDTQYF. CDR3 in DNA: TGCGCCAGCAGCTTGGAGCGGGGGGGCACAGATACGCAGTATTTT. Variable domain in full (rest from reference TRBV5-1 and TRBJ2-3): KAGVTQTPRYLIKTRGQQVTLSCSPISGHRSVSWYQQTPGQGLQFLFEYFSETQRNKGNFPGRFSGRQFSNSRSEMNVSTLELGDSALYLCASSLERGGTDTQYFGPGTRLTVL.

The CDR3 sequence: CASSFSLQRFYGYTF. As DNA, the CDR3 is TGTGCCAGCAGCTTTTCCCTCCAGAGATTCTATGGCTACACCTTC. The chain carries TRBV11-3 and TRBJ1-2, with D hard to call. The germline V and J ends were trimmed by 3 bases and 4 bases, with 15 bases remaining between them. There are 15 residues in the CDR3. Per germline, CDR1 SGHNT and CDR2 YENEEA.

The chain recombines TRBV11-3 with TRBJ2-1; D could derive from TRBD1 or TRBD2 (5 bases each). CDR3 size: 15 residues. The germline V and J ends were trimmed by 1 base and 2 bases, with 9 bases remaining between them. Germline V gene sequence: CDR1 SGHNT, CDR2 YENEEA. The CDR3 sequence: CASSLGDRAYNEQFF. In nucleotides, the CDR3 is TGTGCCAGCAGCTTAGGGGACCGGGCCTACAATGAGCAGTTCTTC.

This clone has only one observation. J is TRBJ1-1 and V is TRBV29-1, with 7 positions matching TRBD1. V shed 6 bases and J 3 bases; nucleotides not matched to a gene: 4. The length of the CDR3 is 12 residues. CDR1 is SQVTM, CDR2 ANQGSEA, per germline. This CDR3 reads CSVRTGYTEAFF. CDR3 nucleotide sequence: TGCAGCGTACGGACAGGTTACACTGAAGCTTTCTTT.

By share, this clone counts as large. The V and J genes are TRBV14 and TRBJ1-1, with 8 bases lining up with TRBD1. The CDR3 extends over 13 amino acids. The trim removed 2 bases at V and 10 bases at J, leaving 6 bases unmatched. Germline values: CDR1 SGHDN, CDR2 FVKESK. In nucleotides, the CDR3 is TGTGCCAGCAGCCAAAGTCCAGGGGGCAGAGCTTTCTTT. Protein sequence: CASSQSPGGRAFF. Drawing the rest from reference TRBV14 and TRBJ1-1, the complete variable domain is EAGVTQFPSHSVIEKGQTVTLRCDPISGHDNLYWYRRVMGKEIKFLLHFVKESKQDESGMPNNRFLAERTGGTYSTLKVQPAELEDSGVYFCASSQSPGGRAFFGQGTRLTVV.

The chain links TRBV7-1 to TRBJ2-1; the D call may be TRBD1 or TRBD2 (5 bases each). TRBV7-1 is placed among ORFs of uncertain function. V was pared by 3 bases and J by 10 bases, with 13 bases between. CDR3 size: 13 residues. DNA for the CDR3: TGTGCCAGCAGCTCCGGGACCCAAGGGGAGCAGTTCTTC. Amino acids: CASSSGTQGEQFF.

By its share, this clone is large. V is TRBV11-3 and J is TRBJ1-1; D gene unclear. The V gene's germline CDR1 is SGHNT and CDR2 YENEEA. The CDR3 has 14 amino acids. V was pared by 1 base and J by 4 bases, with 10 bases between. Here the CDR3 reads CASSLGVSATEAFF. CDR3 DNA sequence: TGTGCCAGCAGCTTAGGAGTGTCGGCCACTGAAGCTTTCTTT.

The chain employs TRBV5-1 and TRBJ2-2, with TRBD1 matching over 11 bases. CDR3 length: 15 amino acids. CDR1 is SGHRS, CDR2 YFSETQ, per germline. Unmatched junction bases numbered 6, after V lost 4 bases and J lost 7 bases. In nucleotides, the CDR3 is TGCGCCAGCAGCCCCAGGACAGGGGGCTACGGGGAGCTGTTTTTT. Amino acid sequence: CASSPRTGGYGELFF.

The genes are TRBV11-3 and TRBJ2-2; 11 bases match TRBD1. Per the germline V gene, CDR1 is SGHNT and CDR2 is YENEEA. The CDR3 is made up of 17 amino acids. With 5 bases clipped from V and 4 bases from J, the junction kept 9 bases outside the gene matches. The CDR3 here is CASSPRTGGFSTGELFF. CDR3 nucleotide sequence: TGTGCCAGCAGCCCTAGGACAGGGGGCTTTAGCACCGGGGAGCTGTTTTTT.

The rearrangement uses TRBV6-8 and TRBJ2-1, with D possibly being TRBD2 (6 bases). This CDR3 is 16 amino acids long. CDR1 and CDR2 from the germline V gene are MNHGY and SAAAGT. V lost 7 bases, J lost 0 bases, and 16 bases lay in between. The CDR3 nucleotides read TGTGCCAGCAACCCCCCCGCCGGGAGCTCCTACAATGAGCAGTTCTTC. Its protein is CASNPPAGSSYNEQFF.

This rearrangement joins TRBV19 to TRBJ2-7; D may be TRBD2 (6 bases). Germline loops: CDR1 LNHDA, CDR2 SQIVND (reference sequence). The CDR3 is made up of 15 amino acids. Trimming shortened V by 3 bases and J by 3 bases, and 15 bases separated the two germline ends. The CDR3 DNA reads TGTGCCAGTAGTATCGGGACCCCGGGGGACTACGAGCAGTACTTC. The encoded protein is CASSIGTPGDYEQYF.

By proportion, this clone is large. The V gene is TRBV28, the J gene TRBJ1-5, with a tentative D call TRBD1 (5 bases). Trimming shortened V by 2 bases and J by 8 bases, and 13 bases separated the two germline ends. CDR1 is MDHEN, CDR2 SYDVKM, per germline. The CDR3 runs 14 residues. The CDR3 protein is CASSLRAGWEPQHF. The CDR3 DNA reads as TGTGCCAGCAGTTTACGGGCAGGGTGGGAGCCCCAGCATTTT.